The T cell receptor (beta chain) under discussion was sequenced for a study of blood T cell repertoires in COVID-19 (dated by TCRdb to about 2020). Context from the whole study: Collaborator samples came from the United States, Italy and Spain and covered acute and convalescent phases of COVID-19. The material from the prospective study consisted of cDNA or gDNA derived from T cells, B-cell-depleted T cells, or PBMCs. Deeply sampled blood TCRbeta repertoires from subjects exposed to, actively infected with, or recovered from COVID-19 were included in the dataset. The repertoires were made available in a free public database intended to serve as a resource for research on the immune response to SARS-CoV-2. Samples came from the ongoing ImmuneRACE study (first 160 participants) plus 1,254 subjects from 6 global collaborators. Sample metadata almost always included a de-identified subject ID, COVID-19 status, age in years and sex. Where HLA class I and class II types were available, the types were taken from metadata supplied by the sample provider, not from assay-based typing. General findings and caveats noted by the study authors: How much clinical and demographic metadata was included differed by source and by participant, and the metadata was provided uncurated.

Remarks on this clone: Its cognate antigen has yet to be identified. No much larger clone is present one base from it, and per-base qualities are unavailable.

TCRbeta CDR3 regions were amplified from genomic DNA by means of the immunoSEQ Assay, a bias-controlled multiplex PCR. Per the source publication's procedure: Within the assay, amplification of reference gene primers was used to estimate how many nucleated cells each sample contained. To quantify the absolute abundance of each unique TCRbeta CDR3 rearrangement, sequence reads were collapsed and filtered. For each sample, productive Simpson clonality was calculated as the square root of Simpson's diversity index over productive rearrangements. TCRdb holds this immuneACCESS table with in-frame rearrangements only. Some clones are missing; in checked studies, unresolved V genes explain under half, and the rest has no known cause. The V and J calls and the clone size are those of that table, but D and trimming were determined from the DNA. For this sample the table gives 350,000 or so clones, of which approximately 89% were detected only once. The ten biggest clones cover 3% to 4% of the sample.

One collaborating source in Seattle enrolled patients during active infection and followed them longitudinally through the course of disease. Whole blood was collected in K2EDTA tubes by collaborating institutions according to the institutions' own protocols. For TCRbeta analysis, collaborators shipped samples as frozen whole blood, isolated PBMCs, or DNA extracted from either of those sample types. Counted from cysteine to phenylalanine, this CDR3 has 14 amino acids. This entry keeps only the CDR3 DNA: 42 bases, framed from base 1. V is pared back by 2 bases and J by 4 bases, with 9 bases lying between the germline termini. CDR1 and CDR2 were assigned from the germline V gene as SGHRS and YFSETQ.

Sequenced input: peripheral blood. The chain is made from TRBV5-1 and TRBJ1-4; the D segment could be TRBD1, given 6 matching bases. The receptor's source is a woman aged 60-70 years with COVID-19, enrolled during active disease. For the CDR3, the sequence is CASSFEQGNEKLFF. The DNA sequence is TGCGCCAGCAGCTTTGAACAGGGTAATGAAAAACTGTTTTTT.